This T cell receptor beta chain was sequenced for a study of graft-versus-host responses after intestinal transplantation. Study in general: Anti-thymocyte globulin induction, then tacrolimus and steroids for two to four years, went to all recipients. Study-wide results and limits: Recipient marrow showed GvH clones, some seen first in ileum or blood. The study found high graft-versus-host to host-versus-graft clonal ratios in allografts of patients with graft-donor T cell macrochimerism.

Generated by immunoSEQ multiplex PCR, the TCRdb table keeps only in-frame clones and is missing some. The profile shows approximately 49,000 clones, 95% of them singletons. Points on this clone: Its target is unknown.

Sequenced material: unstimulated CD8+ T cells sorted from spleen or lymph node cells, taken before transplant. This sequence originates from a human donor who was the organ donor for an intestinal transplant.

CDR3 sequence reads: CASSVALPGMTEAFF. The CDR3 DNA reads TGTGCCAGCAGCGTAGCCCTCCCAGGGATGACTGAAGCTTTCTTT. This chain uses TRBV9 with TRBJ1-1; D might be TRBD1 (5 bases). Germline CDR1 is SGDLS and CDR2 is YYNGEE. Trimming took off 0 bases at V and 5 bases at J, with 14 bases between the two ends. CDR3 size: 15 residues.